The text below deals with one T cell receptor (beta chain). The CDR3 extends over 12 amino acids. In germline, CDR1 is ENHRY, CDR2 SYGVKD. The germline V and J ends were trimmed by 6 bases and 4 bases, with 9 bases remaining between them. cDNA molecules carried unique molecular identifiers, and template switching added a universal primer site. TCRdb passed the 5' RACE reads through MiXCR, listing each CDR3 protein once. Counted here are 700,000 to 950,000 distinct CDR3 sequences, around 12% occurring once; the ten biggest clones make up around 1.5%. This entry comes from a study of identical twins. This sample also appeared in a second study, on yellow fever vaccine responses in identical twins.

This rearrangement joins TRBV10-3 to TRBJ2-5; D gene uncertain. The receptor comes from a woman between 18 and 29 years old in good health. Sequences were obtained from PBMCs. The CDR3 sequence: CAIRQQGETQYF. In DNA form, the CDR3 reads TGTGCCATCAGACAGCAAGGAGAGACCCAGTACTTC.